This is a list of T cell receptor beta chains from one sample in a study of cytomegalovirus exposure and HLA in healthy donors. Produced via immunoSEQ multiplex PCR; TCRdb's table is partial and in-frame only. Among about 160,000 clones listed, roughly 70% were seen once. Sequencing was done on a sample of PBMCs. Receptor source: a man in his forties in good health and CMV-seropositive. Each CDR3 is given with its conserved first and last residue. The D gene is left open where the match is weak. Clone size is stated in some rows and not others, as once, few, many or a class when expanded.

length: 16
size: .
J: TRBJ2-7
V: TRBV11-2
D: TRBD2
DNA: TGTGCCAGCAGCTTGATAATTAGCGGGGGTTCCTACGAGCAGTACTTC
CDR3: CASSLIISGGSYEQYF

length: 14
size: once
J: TRBJ2-5
V: TRBV5-1
D: TRBD1
DNA: TGCGCCAGCACCCCGGGACAGGGACAAGAGACCCAGTACTTC
CDR3: CASTPGQGQETQYF

length: 16
size: .
J: TRBJ1-3
V: TRBV6-1
D: .
DNA: TGTGCCAGCAGTGAAGCTCAGGGGATAGGTGGAAACACCATATATTTT
CDR3: CASSEAQGIGGNTIYF

length: 16
size: .
J: TRBJ2-2
V: TRBV7-2
D: TRBD1
DNA: TGTGCCAGCAGCCTGACCCGGGACAGGGGGCACGGGGAGCTGTTTTTT
CDR3: CASSLTRDRGHGELFF

length: 15
size: .
J: TRBJ2-1
V: TRBV6-5
D: .
DNA: TGTGCCAGCAGTTCGCGGGGGCGGGATCGGGATGAGCAGTTCTTC
CDR3: CASSSRGRDRDEQFF

length: 15
size: .
J: TRBJ2-1
V: TRBV7-7
D: TRBD2
DNA: TGTGCTAGCAGCTTAAGCCTAGCGGGGGCCAATGAGCAGTTCTTC
CDR3: CASSLSLAGANEQFF

length: 11
size: .
J: TRBJ2-7
V: TRBV19
D: .
DNA: TGTGCCAGTAGTTCCGTCCACGAGCAGTACTTC
CDR3: CASSSVHEQYF

length: 14
size: few
J: TRBJ1-2
V: TRBV2
D: TRBD1
DNA: TGTGCCAGCATGGGGACAGGACTAAACTATGGCTACACCTTC
CDR3: CASMGTGLNYGYTF

length: 16
size: .
J: TRBJ2-7
V: TRBV4-3
D: TRBD1
DNA: TGCGCCAGCAGCCGGGTACCGGGACAGAACTCCTACGAGCAGTACTTC
CDR3: CASSRVPGQNSYEQYF

length: 12
size: .
J: TRBJ2-2
V: TRBV27
D: .
DNA: TGTGCCAGCAGTTTATCCGCCGGGGAGCTGTTTTTT
CDR3: CASSLSAGELFF

length: 13
size: .
J: TRBJ1-1
V: TRBV6-5
D: .
DNA: TGTGCCAGCAGTTACGGCACAAACACTGAAGCTTTCTTT
CDR3: CASSYGTNTEAFF

length: 15
size: .
J: TRBJ1-4
V: TRBV29-1
D: .
DNA: TGCAGCGTTGAAGATCGGGGAAAGGGAGGTGAAAAACTGTTTTTT
CDR3: CSVEDRGKGGEKLFF

length: 15
size: .
J: TRBJ1-5
V: TRBV6-1
D: .
DNA: TGTGCCAGCAGTAGGACAGTAAATAGCAATCAGCCCCAGCATTTT
CDR3: CASSRTVNSNQPQHF

length: 14
size: .
J: TRBJ2-1
V: TRBV2
D: TRBD2
DNA: TGTGCCAGCAGTGAATACGGGGGGGGTGATGAGCAGTTCTTC
CDR3: CASSEYGGGDEQFF

length: 16
size: .
J: TRBJ2-3
V: TRBV14
D: TRBD1
DNA: TGTGCCAGCAGCCGGCCGACAGGGGGCGAGGCAGATACGCAGTATTTT
CDR3: CASSRPTGGEADTQYF

length: 14
size: .
J: TRBJ2-7
V: TRBV11-2
D: TRBD1
DNA: TGTGCCAGCAGCTTAACAGGGGGCTCCTACGAGCAGTACTTC
CDR3: CASSLTGGSYEQYF

length: 15
size: .
J: TRBJ1-2
V: TRBV27
D: TRBD1
DNA: TGTGCCAGCAGGCGTAGGACAGGGGAATTCTATGGCTACACCTTC
CDR3: CASRRRTGEFYGYTF

length: 14
size: .
J: TRBJ1-1
V: TRBV7-8
D: .
DNA: TGTGCCAGCAGCCCAGGGCACAGAAACACTGAAGCTTTCTTT
CDR3: CASSPGHRNTEAFF

length: 16
size: few
J: TRBJ2-2
V: TRBV18
D: TRBD1
DNA: TGTGCCAGCTCACCACAACAGGGGGCCGGGACCGGGGAGCTGTTTTTT
CDR3: CASSPQQGAGTGELFF

length: 13
size: .
J: TRBJ1-5
V: TRBV29-1
D: TRBD1
DNA: TGCAGCGTTAAAGGGGGCGCGGGACAGCCCCAGCATTTT
CDR3: CSVKGGAGQPQHF

length: 15
size: .
J: TRBJ2-7
V: TRBV5-8
D: TRBD2
DNA: TGTGCCAGCAGCCCCGGGACTAGCGGATTCTTGGAGCAGTACTTC
CDR3: CASSPGTSGFLEQYF

length: 14
size: .
J: TRBJ1-1
V: TRBV7-3
D: TRBD1
DNA: TGTGCCAGCAGCGTTAGGGGGCGAGACACTGAAGCTTTCTTT
CDR3: CASSVRGRDTEAFF

length: 14
size: .
J: TRBJ2-7
V: TRBV5-4
D: .
DNA: TGTGCCAGCAGCCCGAGTGCCGTTTCCTACGAGCAGTACTTC
CDR3: CASSPSAVSYEQYF

length: 14
size: .
J: TRBJ1-6
V: TRBV5-6
D: .
DNA: TGTGCCAGCAGCTTGATAGGGGTTGGTTCACCCCTCCACTTT
CDR3: CASSLIGVGSPLHF

length: 14
size: few
J: TRBJ2-5
V: TRBV9
D: TRBD1
DNA: TGTGCCAGCAGCGAGGACGGGACAGAAGAGACCCAGTACTTC
CDR3: CASSEDGTEETQYF

length: 14
size: .
J: TRBJ2-1
V: TRBV29-1
D: .
DNA: TGCAGCGCCGACGGGCAGGGCCTCGGCAATGAGCAGTTCTTC
CDR3: CSADGQGLGNEQFF

length: 14
size: .
J: TRBJ2-7
V: TRBV5-6
D: .
DNA: TGTGCCAGCAGCTTGGGCGGGACAGACTACGAGCAGTACTTC
CDR3: CASSLGGTDYEQYF

length: 12
size: once
J: TRBJ1-2
V: TRBV12-5
D: .
DNA: TGTGCTAGTGGTGAGGCAGGGTTTGGCTACACCTTC
CDR3: CASGEAGFGYTF

length: 14
size: .
J: TRBJ1-3
V: TRBV14
D: .
DNA: TGTGCCAGCAGCCAAGGAGGAACTGGAAACACCATATATTTT
CDR3: CASSQGGTGNTIYF

length: 14
size: .
J: TRBJ1-3
V: TRBV4-3
D: TRBD1
DNA: TGCGCCAGCAGCCCGACAGGGGACGGAAACACCATATATTTT
CDR3: CASSPTGDGNTIYF

length: 16
size: .
J: TRBJ2-5
V: TRBV2
D: TRBD1
DNA: TGTGCCAGCAGTTGGGACAGGGACAGGGGACAAGAGACCCAGTACTTC
CDR3: CASSWDRDRGQETQYF

length: 18
size: .
J: TRBJ2-7
V: TRBV4-1
D: TRBD1
DNA: TGCGCCAGCAGCCAAGGGACTAACCGACAGGGGGCGTGGTACGAGCAGTACTTC
CDR3: CASSQGTNRQGAWYEQYF

length: 12
size: .
J: TRBJ2-1
V: TRBV7-3
D: .
DNA: TGTGCCAGCAGCCGGACGGGGACTGGCCTGTTCTTC
CDR3: CASSRTGTGLFF

length: 14
size: .
J: TRBJ1-2
V: TRBV2
D: .
DNA: TGTGCCAGCAGTGAAATGGGGGGGGCAGGTGGCTACACCTTC
CDR3: CASSEMGGAGGYTF

length: 17
size: once
J: TRBJ1-4
V: TRBV7-9
D: .
DNA: TGTGCCAGCAGCGGGAGCTCCGGCAGGGGATGGAAAGAAAAACTGTTTTTT
CDR3: CASSGSSGRGWKEKLFF

length: 15
size: .
J: TRBJ2-7
V: TRBV19
D: TRBD1
DNA: TGTGCCAGTAGAGATCCGGGACAGGGTTCCTACGAGCAGTACTTC
CDR3: CASRDPGQGSYEQYF

length: 14
size: .
J: TRBJ1-2
V: TRBV5-1
D: .
DNA: TGCGCCAGCAGCCCTAGGAGGGATCACTATGGCTACACCTTC
CDR3: CASSPRRDHYGYTF

length: 13
size: .
J: TRBJ2-3
V: TRBV7-3
D: .
DNA: TGTGCCAGCAGCCCTCAGACAACAGATACGCAGTATTTT
CDR3: CASSPQTTDTQYF

length: 16
size: .
J: TRBJ1-2
V: TRBV27
D: TRBD1
DNA: TGTGCCAGCAGTTTACGGACAGGCGTATTAGGCTATGGCTACACCTTC
CDR3: CASSLRTGVLGYGYTF

length: 16
size: .
J: TRBJ2-7
V: TRBV2
D: TRBD2
DNA: TGTGCCAGCAGTGAACCTGCCGAGCGGGGGGACATAGAGCAGTACTTC
CDR3: CASSEPAERGDIEQYF

length: 15
size: .
J: TRBJ1-6
V: TRBV27
D: .
DNA: TGTGCCACTTCGGAGGTCCCCTCCTATAATTCACCCCTCCACTTT
CDR3: CATSEVPSYNSPLHF

length: 14
size: few
J: TRBJ2-2
V: TRBV7-3
D: .
DNA: TGTGCCAGCAGCGTATCACCAGAAACCGGGGAGCTGTTTTTT
CDR3: CASSVSPETGELFF

length: 15
size: .
J: TRBJ2-1
V: TRBV4-3
D: .
DNA: TGCGCCAGCAGCCAAGATTTCGTCTACTACAATGAGCAGTTCTTC
CDR3: CASSQDFVYYNEQFF

length: 12
size: .
J: TRBJ1-5
V: TRBV2
D: .
DNA: TGTGCCAGCAGCCGAGGGGGTCAGCCCCAGCATTTT
CDR3: CASSRGGQPQHF

length: 14
size: .
J: TRBJ1-4
V: TRBV5-1
D: .
DNA: TGCGCCAGCAGCTTAGTGGGGGCGAGTGAAAAACTGTTTTTT
CDR3: CASSLVGASEKLFF

length: 16
size: few
J: TRBJ2-7
V: TRBV9
D: TRBD2
DNA: TGTGCCAGCAGCGTGGGTTCTAGCGGGGGATCCTACGAGCAGTACTTC
CDR3: CASSVGSSGGSYEQYF

length: 20
size: .
J: TRBJ2-2
V: TRBV18
D: TRBD1
DNA: TGTGCCAGCTCACTTTTGGCGTCTGGACAGGGCCTGCGGGACACCGGGGAGCTGTTTTTT
CDR3: CASSLLASGQGLRDTGELFF

length: 15
size: .
J: TRBJ1-2
V: TRBV30
D: .
DNA: TGTGCCTGGAGCCTCTTGGGGGGGAATGCCTATGGCTACACCTTC
CDR3: CAWSLLGGNAYGYTF

length: 15
size: .
J: TRBJ2-3
V: TRBV7-3
D: .
DNA: TGTGCCAGCAGCTTAATTCCAAGCGACCGTGATACGCAGTATTTT
CDR3: CASSLIPSDRDTQYF

length: 13
size: .
J: TRBJ1-3
V: TRBV11-2
D: .
DNA: TGTGCCAGCAGTCTAAGCTCTGGAAACACCATATATTTT
CDR3: CASSLSSGNTIYF

length: 14
size: .
J: TRBJ1-2
V: TRBV19
D: .
DNA: TGTGCCAGTGTTAGGGGAGGAACTAACTATGGCTACACCTTC
CDR3: CASVRGGTNYGYTF

length: 13
size: .
J: TRBJ2-3
V: TRBV7-2
D: .
DNA: TGTGCCAGCAGCCCGACTTATGGGGATACGCAGTATTTT
CDR3: CASSPTYGDTQYF

length: 16
size: .
J: TRBJ2-3
V: TRBV9
D: .
DNA: TGTGCCAGCAGCGTAGCCGGGGGTAGGAGGACAGATACGCAGTATTTT
CDR3: CASSVAGGRRTDTQYF